This passage covers 5 T cell receptor beta chains from one sample sequenced in a study of cytomegalovirus exposure and HLA in healthy donors. Profiling relied on immunoSEQ multiplex PCR, and the TCRdb table lists in-frame clones only, not all of them. The sample lists 150,000 to 200,000 clones, more than 70% occurring once. The sequenced sample was PBMCs. All receptors derive from a young man in good health and CMV-seronegative.

This chain joins TRBV13 and TRBJ2-7; 8 bases map to TRBD1. The CDR3 covers 13 residues. The germline V gene encodes CDR1 PRHDT and CDR2 FYEKMQ (reference sequence). V lost 8 bases to trimming and J lost 0 bases; unmatched junction nucleotides: 3. This CDR3 is CASGQGNSYEQYV. CDR3 nucleotide sequence: TGTGCCAGCGGACAGGGAAACTCCTACGAGCAGTACGTC.

The chain uses TRBV10-1 and TRBJ2-7; D is perhaps TRBD2 (6 bases). V shed 2 bases and J shed 5 bases, with 10 bases lying between them. There are 13 residues in the CDR3. Germline values: CDR1 WNHNN, CDR2 SYGVQD (reference sequence). The CDR3 reads CASSEGGSNEQYF. The DNA of the CDR3 is TGCGCCAGCAGTGAGGGGGGGTCCAACGAGCAGTACTTC.

The chain is built from TRBV29-1 and TRBJ1-2; possibly TRBD1 for D (5 bases). CDR1 is SQVTM and CDR2 is ANQGSEA in the germline V gene. CDR3 size: 12 residues. Trimming removed 6 bases from V and 6 bases from J, with 14 bases in between. The DNA of the CDR3 is TGCAGCGTCCAAAGGGGTATGCATGGCTACACCTTC. Its translation is CSVQRGMHGYTF.

The chain links TRBV7-8 to TRBJ1-5; D ambiguous. The ends were cut back, 0 bases at V and 12 bases at J, with 21 bases in the middle. Germline assignment: CDR1 SGHVS and CDR2 FQNEAQ. This CDR3 region has 16 residues. CDR3 DNA sequence: TGTGCCAGCAGCTTAGCACTGGGAGGCTCAAAGGAGGTCCAGCATTTT. Translation: CASSLALGGSKEVQHF.

This sequence joins TRBV7-8 and TRBJ1-1; D is possibly TRBD1 (6 bases). Germline V gene lookup returns CDR1 SGHVS and CDR2 FQNEAQ. V was pared by 1 base and J by 1 base, with 13 bases between. CDR3 size: 16 residues. CDR3 nucleotides: TGTGCCAGCAGCTTAGGCCCTACAGGGCCGAACACTGAAGCTTTCTTT. Translated, it gives CASSLGPTGPNTEAFF.